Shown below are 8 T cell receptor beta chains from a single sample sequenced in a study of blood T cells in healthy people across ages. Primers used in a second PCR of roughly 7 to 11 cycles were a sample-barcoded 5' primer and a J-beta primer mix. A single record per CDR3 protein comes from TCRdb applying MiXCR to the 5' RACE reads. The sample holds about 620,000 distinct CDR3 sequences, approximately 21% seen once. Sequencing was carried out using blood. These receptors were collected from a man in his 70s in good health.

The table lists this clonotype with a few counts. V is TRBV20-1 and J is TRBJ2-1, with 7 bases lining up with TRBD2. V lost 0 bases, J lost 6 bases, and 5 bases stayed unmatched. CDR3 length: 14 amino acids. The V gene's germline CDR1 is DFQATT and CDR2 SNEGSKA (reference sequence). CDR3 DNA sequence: TGCAGTGCTAGAGATGCTAGCGGCTTCAATGAGCAGTTCTTC. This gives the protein CSARDASGFNEQFF.

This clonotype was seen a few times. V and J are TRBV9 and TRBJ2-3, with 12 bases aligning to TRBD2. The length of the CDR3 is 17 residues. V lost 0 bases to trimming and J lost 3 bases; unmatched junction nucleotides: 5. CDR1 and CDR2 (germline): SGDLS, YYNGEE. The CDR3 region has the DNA TGTGCCAGCAGCGTAGCCCTGACTAGCGGGAGTACAGATACGCAGTATTTT. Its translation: CASSVALTSGSTDTQYF.

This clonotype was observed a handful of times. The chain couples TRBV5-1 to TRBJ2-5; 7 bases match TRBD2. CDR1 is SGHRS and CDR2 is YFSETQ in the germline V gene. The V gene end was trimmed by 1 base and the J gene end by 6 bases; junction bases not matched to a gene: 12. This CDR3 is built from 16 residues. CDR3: CASSLSSGAGDQTQYF. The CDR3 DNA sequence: TGCGCCAGCAGCTTGAGCTCCGGTGCGGGAGACCAGACCCAGTACTTC. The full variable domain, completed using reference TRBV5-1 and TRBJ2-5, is KAGVTQTPRYLIKTRGQQVTLSCSPISGHRSVSWYQQTPGQGLQFLFEYFSETQRNKGNFPGRFSGRQFSNSRSEMNVSTLELGDSALYLCASSLSSGAGDQTQYFGPGTRLLVL.

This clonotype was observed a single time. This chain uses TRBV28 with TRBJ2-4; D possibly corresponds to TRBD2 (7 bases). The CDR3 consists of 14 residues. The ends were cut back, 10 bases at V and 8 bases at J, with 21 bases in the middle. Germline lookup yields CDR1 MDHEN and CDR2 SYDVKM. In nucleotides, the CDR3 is TGTGCCACGAATAGGGCAGGGGAGGGAGACATTCAGTACTTC. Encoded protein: CATNRAGEGDIQYF.

The DNA of the CDR3 is TGTGCCAGCAGCACTCCTCCTAAGGGAGAGCAGTACTTC. This sequence encodes CASSTPPKGEQYF. The V and J genes are TRBV7-9 and TRBJ2-7; D is undetermined. The germline V gene encodes CDR1 SEHNR and CDR2 FQNEAQ (reference sequence). Trimming removed 5 bases from V and 7 bases from J, with 15 bases in between. The CDR3 loop spans 13 amino acids.

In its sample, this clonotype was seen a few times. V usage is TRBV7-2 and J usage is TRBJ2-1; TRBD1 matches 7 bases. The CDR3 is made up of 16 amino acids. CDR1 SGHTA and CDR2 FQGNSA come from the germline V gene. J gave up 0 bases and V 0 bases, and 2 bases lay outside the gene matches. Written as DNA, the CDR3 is TGTGCCAGCAGCTTAGCCGGGACAGCCTCCTACAATGAGCAGTTCTTC. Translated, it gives CASSLAGTASYNEQFF.

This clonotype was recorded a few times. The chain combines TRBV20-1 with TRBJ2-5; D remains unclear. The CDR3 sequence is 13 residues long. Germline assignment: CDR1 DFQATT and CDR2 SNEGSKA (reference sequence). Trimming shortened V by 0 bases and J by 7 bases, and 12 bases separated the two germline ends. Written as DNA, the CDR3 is TGCAGTGCTAGAGATGAGTCCCTGGGGACCCAGTACTTC. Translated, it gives CSARDESLGTQYF.

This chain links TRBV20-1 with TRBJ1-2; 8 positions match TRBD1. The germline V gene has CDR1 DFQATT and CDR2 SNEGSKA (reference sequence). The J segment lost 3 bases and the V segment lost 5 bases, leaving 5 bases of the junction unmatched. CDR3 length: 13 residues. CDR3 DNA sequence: TGCAGTGCTCGGACAGGGAAAGACTATGGCTACACCTTC. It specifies CSARTGKDYGYTF.